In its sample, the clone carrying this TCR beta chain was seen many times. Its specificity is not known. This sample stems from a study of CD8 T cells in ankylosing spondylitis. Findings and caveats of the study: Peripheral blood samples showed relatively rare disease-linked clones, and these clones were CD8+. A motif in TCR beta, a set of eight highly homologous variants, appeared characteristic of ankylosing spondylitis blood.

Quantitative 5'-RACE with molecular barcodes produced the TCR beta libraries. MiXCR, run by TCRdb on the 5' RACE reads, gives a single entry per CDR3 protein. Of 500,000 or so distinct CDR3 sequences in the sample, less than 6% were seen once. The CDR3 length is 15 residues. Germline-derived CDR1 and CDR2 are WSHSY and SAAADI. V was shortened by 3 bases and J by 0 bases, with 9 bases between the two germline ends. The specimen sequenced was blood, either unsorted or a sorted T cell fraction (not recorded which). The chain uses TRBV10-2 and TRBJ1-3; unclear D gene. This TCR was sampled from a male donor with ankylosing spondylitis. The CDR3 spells CASSDQYFSGNTIYF. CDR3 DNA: TGCGCCAGCAGTGATCAGTACTTCTCTGGAAACACCATATATTTT.